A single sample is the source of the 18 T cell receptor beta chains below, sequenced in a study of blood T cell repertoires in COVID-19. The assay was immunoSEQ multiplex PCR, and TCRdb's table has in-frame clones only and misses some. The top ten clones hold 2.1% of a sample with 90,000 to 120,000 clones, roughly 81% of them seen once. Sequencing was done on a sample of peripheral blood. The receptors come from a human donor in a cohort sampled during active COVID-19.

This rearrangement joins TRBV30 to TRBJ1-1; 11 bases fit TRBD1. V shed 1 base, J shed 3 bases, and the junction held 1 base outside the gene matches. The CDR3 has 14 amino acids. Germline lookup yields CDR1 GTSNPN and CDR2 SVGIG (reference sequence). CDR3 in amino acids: CAWSGDRGYTEAFF. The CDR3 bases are TGTGCCTGGAGTGGGGACAGGGGGTACACTGAAGCTTTCTTT. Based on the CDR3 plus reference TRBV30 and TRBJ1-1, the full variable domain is SQTIHQWPATLVQPVGSPLSLECTVEGTSNPNLYWYRQAAGRGLQLLFYSVGIGQISSEVPQNLSASRPQDRQFILSSKKLLLSDSGFYLCAWSGDRGYTEAFFGQGTRLTVV.

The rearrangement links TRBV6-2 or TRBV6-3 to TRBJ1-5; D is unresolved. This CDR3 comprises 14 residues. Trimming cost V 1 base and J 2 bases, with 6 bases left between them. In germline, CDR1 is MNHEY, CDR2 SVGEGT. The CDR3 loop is CASSYYGGNQPQHF. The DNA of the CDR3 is TGTGCCAGCAGTTACTACGGGGGCAATCAGCCCCAGCATTTT.

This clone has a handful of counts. The CDR3 is CASSLAAYGTLVEATQYF. For the CDR3, the DNA is TGCGCCAGCAGCTTGGCCGCCTACGGGACACTCGTCGAGGCGACCCAGTACTTC. The chain employs TRBV5-1 and TRBJ2-5, with D possibly TRBD1 on 6 matching bases. V was pared by 0 bases and J by 7 bases, with 25 bases between. Germline CDR1 reads SGHRS; CDR2 reads YFSETQ. The CDR3 is 18 residues long.

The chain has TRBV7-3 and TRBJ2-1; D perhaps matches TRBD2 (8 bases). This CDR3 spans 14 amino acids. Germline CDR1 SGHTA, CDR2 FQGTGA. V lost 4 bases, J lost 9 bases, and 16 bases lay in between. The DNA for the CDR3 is TGTGCCAGCAGCTCCGACAGGGCGGGGGGTGAGCAGTTCTTC. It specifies CASSSDRAGGEQFF.

CDR3 in DNA: TGTGCCAGCAGCTTAGAAACGACAACGGAATTTAGCGGGAGGGTCACAGATACGCAGTATTTT. Translating it yields CASSLETTTEFSGRVTDTQYF. The rearrangement links TRBV7-3 to TRBJ2-3; TRBD2 agrees at 11 bases. This CDR3 is built from 21 residues. J was trimmed by 2 bases and V by 2 bases; bases with no gene match: 18. From germline, CDR1 is SGHTA and CDR2 FQGTGA. Based on the CDR3 plus reference TRBV7-3 and TRBJ2-3, the full variable domain is GAGVSQTPSNKVTEKGKYVELRCDPISGHTALYWYRQSLGQGPEFLIYFQGTGAADDSGLPNDRFFAVRPEGSVSTLKIQRTERGDSAVYLCASSLETTTEFSGRVTDTQYFGPGTRLTVL.

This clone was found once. The CDR3 DNA is TGTGCCAGCAGCCAAGGGCAGGGGCGCTTATCAGCTTTCTTT. Its translation: CASSQGQGRLSAFF. The chain joins TRBV3-1 (or the pseudogene TRBV3-2) to TRBJ1-1; D perhaps matches TRBD1 (6 bases). The V end lost 1 base, the J end lost 10 bases, and 16 bases lay between the germline ends. This CDR3 spans 14 amino acids. The germline V gene has CDR1 LGHDT and CDR2 YNNKEL (reference sequence).

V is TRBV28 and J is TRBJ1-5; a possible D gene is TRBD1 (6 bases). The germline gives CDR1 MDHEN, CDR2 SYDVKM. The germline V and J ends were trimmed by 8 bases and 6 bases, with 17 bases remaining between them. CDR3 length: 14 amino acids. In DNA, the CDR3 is TGTGCCAGCGGAGGCAATCAGGGGATTCAGCCCCAGCATTTT. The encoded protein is CASGGNQGIQPQHF. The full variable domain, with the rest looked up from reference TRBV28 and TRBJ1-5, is DVKVTQSSRYLVKRTGEKVFLECVQDMDHENMFWYRQDPGLGLRLIYFSYDVKMKEKGDIPEGYSVSREKKERFSLILESASTNQTSMYLCASGGNQGIQPQHFGDGTRLSIL.

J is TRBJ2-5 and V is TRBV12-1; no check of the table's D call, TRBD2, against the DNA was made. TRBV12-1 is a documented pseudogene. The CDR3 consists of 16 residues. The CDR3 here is CASSFRLRSAKETQYF. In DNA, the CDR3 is TGTGCCAGCAGCTTTAGGCTAAGGAGTGCCAAAGAGACCCAGTACTTC.

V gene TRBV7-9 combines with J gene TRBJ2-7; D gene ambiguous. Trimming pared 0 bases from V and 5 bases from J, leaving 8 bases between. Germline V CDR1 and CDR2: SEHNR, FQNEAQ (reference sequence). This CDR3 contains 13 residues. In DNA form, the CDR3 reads TGTGCCAGCAGCTTAGCGGCCGCCGACGAGCAGTACTTC. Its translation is CASSLAAADEQYF.

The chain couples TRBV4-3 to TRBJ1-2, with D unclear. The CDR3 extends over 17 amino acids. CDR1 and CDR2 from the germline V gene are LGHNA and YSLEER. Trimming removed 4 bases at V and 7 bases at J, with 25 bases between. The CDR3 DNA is TGCGCCAGCAGCCCCCTAGGGTCGGGGTCGAGTATTAGTGGCTACACCTTC. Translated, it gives CASSPLGSGSSISGYTF.

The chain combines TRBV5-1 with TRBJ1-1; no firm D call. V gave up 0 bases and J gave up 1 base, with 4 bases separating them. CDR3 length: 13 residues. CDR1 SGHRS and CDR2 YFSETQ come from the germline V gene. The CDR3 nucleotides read TGCGCCAGCAGCTTGGACAGGAACACTGAAGCTTTCTTT. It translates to CASSLDRNTEAFF.

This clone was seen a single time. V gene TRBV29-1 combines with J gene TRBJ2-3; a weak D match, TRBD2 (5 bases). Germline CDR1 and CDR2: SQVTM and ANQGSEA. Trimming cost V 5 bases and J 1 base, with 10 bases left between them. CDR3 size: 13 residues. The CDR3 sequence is CSVRNGGTDTQYF. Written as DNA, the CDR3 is TGCAGCGTTCGTAACGGGGGCACAGATACGCAGTATTTT.

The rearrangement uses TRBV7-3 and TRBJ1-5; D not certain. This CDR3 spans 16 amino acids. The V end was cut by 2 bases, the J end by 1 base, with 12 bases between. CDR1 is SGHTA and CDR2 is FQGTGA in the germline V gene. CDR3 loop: CASSLAGPLSNQPQHF. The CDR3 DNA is TGTGCCAGCAGCTTAGCAGGCCCCCTGAGCAATCAGCCCCAGCATTTT.

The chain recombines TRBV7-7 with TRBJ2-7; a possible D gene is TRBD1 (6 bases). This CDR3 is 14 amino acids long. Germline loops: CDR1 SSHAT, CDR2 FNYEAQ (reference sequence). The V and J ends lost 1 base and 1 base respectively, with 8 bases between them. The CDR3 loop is CASSLEQGSYEQYF. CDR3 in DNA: TGTGCCAGCAGCTTAGAACAGGGTTCCTACGAGCAGTACTTC.

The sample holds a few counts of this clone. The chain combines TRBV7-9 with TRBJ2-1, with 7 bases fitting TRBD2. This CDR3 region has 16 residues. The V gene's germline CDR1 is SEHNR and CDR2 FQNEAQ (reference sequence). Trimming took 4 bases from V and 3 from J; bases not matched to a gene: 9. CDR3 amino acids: CASSSNQAGYYNEQFF. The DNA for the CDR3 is TGTGCCAGCAGCTCAAATCAAGCGGGATACTACAATGAGCAGTTCTTC. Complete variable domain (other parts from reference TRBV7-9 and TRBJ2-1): DTGVSQNPRHKITKRGQNVTFRCDPISEHNRLYWYRQTLGQGPEFLTYFQNEAQLEKSRLLSDRFSAERPKGSFSTLEIQRTEQGDSAMYLCASSSNQAGYYNEQFFGPGTRLTVL.

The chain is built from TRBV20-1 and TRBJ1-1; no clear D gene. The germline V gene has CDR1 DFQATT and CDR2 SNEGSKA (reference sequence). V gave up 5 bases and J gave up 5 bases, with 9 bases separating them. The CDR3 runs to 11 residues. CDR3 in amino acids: CSAPVQTEAFF. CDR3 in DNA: TGCAGTGCTCCCGTACAGACTGAAGCTTTCTTT.

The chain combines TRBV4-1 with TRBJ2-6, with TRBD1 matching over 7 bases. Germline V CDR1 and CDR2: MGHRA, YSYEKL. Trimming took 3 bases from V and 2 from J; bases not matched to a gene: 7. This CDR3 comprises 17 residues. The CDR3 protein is CASSHTGAPTGANVLTF. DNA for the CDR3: TGCGCCAGCAGCCATACAGGGGCCCCAACTGGGGCCAACGTCCTGACTTTC.

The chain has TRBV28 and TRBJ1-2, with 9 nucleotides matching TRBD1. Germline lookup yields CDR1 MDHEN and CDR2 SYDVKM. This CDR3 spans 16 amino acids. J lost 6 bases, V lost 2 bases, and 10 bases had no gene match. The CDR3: CASSLGGGTGTDGYTF. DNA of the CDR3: TGTGCCAGCAGTTTAGGAGGTGGGACAGGGACGGATGGCTACACCTTC.